These 16 T cell receptor beta chains were sequenced from one sample in a study of shared clonotypes between healthy human individuals. The assay was immunoSEQ multiplex PCR, and TCRdb's table has in-frame clones only and misses some. The table has 950,000 to 1,300,000 clones, around four fifths seen once. The material sequenced was memory CD4+ T cells sorted from blood. The subset: CD45RA-negative fraction. The receptors stem from a man younger than 35 in good health.

The rearrangement uses TRBV19 and TRBJ2-1; 7 nucleotides agree with TRBD1. The junction had 8 bases not matched to a gene; V was cut back by 10 bases and J by 2 bases. CDR3 length: 14 amino acids. Germline CDR1 and CDR2: LNHDA and SQIVND (reference sequence). The CDR3 coding sequence is TGTGCCACTTCGGACAGGTACCCCTACAATGAGCAGTTCTTC. Its protein product is CATSDRYPYNEQFF. The full variable domain, its missing parts supplied by reference TRBV19 and TRBJ2-1, is DGGITQSPKYLFRKEGQNVTLSCEQNLNHDAMYWYRQDPGQGLRLIYYSQIVNDFQKGDIAEGYSVSREKKESFPLTVTSAQKNPTAFYLCATSDRYPYNEQFFGPGTRLTVL.

This CDR3 reads CAWSAFLSTDTQYF. CDR3 bases: TGTGCCTGGAGTGCATTCCTTAGCACAGATACGCAGTATTTT. The chain carries TRBV30 and TRBJ2-3; D remains unclear. The length of the CDR3 is 14 residues. V dropped 1 base and J dropped 0 bases, with 8 bases sitting between them. In germline, CDR1 is GTSNPN, CDR2 SVGIG (reference sequence).

The chain joins TRBV29-1 to TRBJ2-5; perhaps TRBD1 as D (6 bases). V was pared by 5 bases and J by 1 base, with 11 bases between. The CDR3 spans 13 residues. The V gene's germline CDR1 is SQVTM and CDR2 ANQGSEA. The CDR3 region has the DNA TGCAGCGTTAAAGGGACAATCCAAGAGACCCAGTACTTC. Amino acids: CSVKGTIQETQYF.

This chain uses TRBV19 with TRBJ1-1; D ambiguous. Germline values: CDR1 LNHDA, CDR2 SQIVND (reference sequence). V was clipped by 6 bases and J by 3 bases, with 5 bases between them. CDR3 length: 11 amino acids. The CDR3 DNA follows: TGTGCCAGTAGAAGGCACACTGAAGCTTTCTTT. This codes for CASRRHTEAFF.

The chain links TRBV6-6 to TRBJ2-2; D perhaps matches TRBD1 (6 bases). Germline CDR1 and CDR2: MNHNY and SVGAGI (reference sequence). The CDR3 is made up of 14 amino acids. V dropped 5 bases and J dropped 2 bases, with 9 bases sitting between them. The CDR3 protein is CASSRTVNTGELFF. The CDR3 nucleotides read TGTGCCAGCAGTCGGACAGTTAACACCGGGGAGCTGTTTTTT.

The chain carries TRBV7-2 and TRBJ2-7, with D possibly matching TRBD2 (6 bases). From germline, CDR1 is SGHTA and CDR2 FQGNSA. Trimming cost V 3 bases and J 6 bases, with 15 bases left between them. The CDR3 is 14 amino acids. CDR3 bases: TGTGCCAGCAGCTTTACCGGGAGTGCATCCGAGCAGTACTTC. As protein: CASSFTGSASEQYF.

The V call is TRBV27, the J call TRBJ1-3; TRBD1 is a possible D gene (6 bases). CDR1 MNHEY and CDR2 SMNVEV come from the germline V gene (reference sequence). This CDR3 is 19 amino acids long. Trimming left V 6 bases short and J 4 bases short, with 28 bases between. DNA of the CDR3: TGTGCCAGCAGCCGAACAGGGTTTTGGAGTTCTGACTCCGGAAACACCATATATTTT. Translated: CASSRTGFWSSDSGNTIYF.

The chain has TRBV30 and TRBJ1-6; a possible D gene is TRBD1 (5 bases). Germline-derived CDR1 and CDR2 are GTSNPN and SVGIG (reference sequence). Trimming removed 4 bases from V and 8 bases from J, with 12 bases in between. The CDR3 totals 13 residues. The CDR3 DNA reads TGTGCCTGGAAGGGGAGGAATGATTCACCCCTCCACTTT. Translation: CAWKGRNDSPLHF.

This clone was found a few times. The chain couples TRBV27 to TRBJ1-6; no reliable D call. Trimming pared 5 bases from V and 9 bases from J, leaving 8 bases between. The CDR3 extends over 12 amino acids. Germline V gene sequence: CDR1 MNHEY, CDR2 SMNVEV (reference sequence). The CDR3 reads CASSPLGSPLHF. For the CDR3, the DNA is TGTGCCAGCAGTCCCCTTGGTTCACCCCTCCACTTT.

CDR3 loop: CASSLEGLAGGYEQYF. CDR3 nucleotide sequence: TGTGCCAGCAGCTTAGAGGGACTAGCGGGAGGATACGAGCAGTACTTC. The V and J genes are TRBV13 and TRBJ2-7; 15 bases are a match to TRBD2. This CDR3 comprises 16 residues. The V segment lost 1 base and the J segment 4 bases; nucleotides outside the gene matches: 2. CDR1 and CDR2 from the germline V gene are PRHDT and FYEKMQ (reference sequence).

V usage is TRBV5-5 and J usage is TRBJ1-2, with TRBD1 as a possible D gene (5 bases). CDR3 length: 16 residues. V lost 0 bases to trimming and J lost 0 bases, with 12 bases between them. Per the germline V gene, CDR1 is SGHKS and CDR2 is YYEKEE (reference sequence). The CDR3 nucleotides are TGTGCCAGCAGCTTGGGGTCCGGGACTTCTAACTATGGCTACACCTTC. Its translation: CASSLGSGTSNYGYTF.

This clone has more than one count but fewer than ten. Just one base apart from a much larger clone, this may be a read error. The chain employs TRBV5-4 and TRBJ1-3; D is unclear. With 4 bases removed from V and 3 bases from J, the gap between germline ends came to 2 bases. This CDR3 spans 11 amino acids. The germline gives CDR1 SGHNT, CDR2 YYREEE (reference sequence). The DNA for the CDR3 is TGTGCCAGCAGCATTGGAAACACCATATATTTT. This gives the protein CASSIGNTIYF.

The chain recombines TRBV5-1 with TRBJ2-2; 11 bases are a match to TRBD2. Per germline, CDR1 SGHRS and CDR2 YFSETQ. V was clipped by 4 bases and J by 7 bases; unmatched bases: 9. This CDR3 region has 16 residues. CDR3 coding DNA: TGCGCCAGCAGCACGTCTAGCGGGAGGCGGTTCGGGGAGCTGTTTTTT. This codes for CASSTSSGRRFGELFF.

The CDR3 protein is CATRGGGSSYNSPLHF. The CDR3 nucleotides read TGTGCCACTCGGGGAGGAGGGAGCTCCTATAATTCACCCCTCCACTTT. V is TRBV27 and J is TRBJ1-6, with D uncertain. The CDR3 runs to 16 residues. The V gene lost 10 bases and the J gene lost 0 bases, with 16 bases spanning the gap. CDR1 MNHEY and CDR2 SMNVEV come from the germline V gene (reference sequence).

This chain connects TRBV27 to TRBJ1-1, with 9 nucleotides matching TRBD1. Germline CDR1 MNHEY, CDR2 SMNVEV (reference sequence). The CDR3 sequence is 15 residues long. The junction had 13 bases not matched to a gene; V was cut back by 7 bases and J by 7 bases. The CDR3 spells CASMGLRDRVGEAFF. The CDR3 nucleotides read TGTGCCAGCATGGGGCTTCGGGACAGGGTGGGTGAAGCTTTCTTT.

The V call is TRBV5-1, the J call TRBJ2-3, with TRBD2 matching 7 bases. Germline V CDR1 and CDR2: SGHRS, YFSETQ. The CDR3 consists of 15 residues. J was trimmed by 4 bases and V by 2 bases; bases with no gene match: 7. The CDR3 reads CASSFRGSPPDTQYF. The CDR3 DNA reads as TGCGCCAGCAGCTTCCGCGGGAGCCCCCCAGATACGCAGTATTTT.